This T cell receptor beta chain was sequenced during a study of technical replicates of blood from a handful of donors. TCRdb's copy holds only in-frame clones and misses some; the assay was immunoSEQ multiplex PCR. The sample lists tens of thousands of clones; approximately 95% were seen once. V lost 3 bases, J lost 5 bases, and 6 bases stayed unmatched. Per the germline V gene, CDR1 is LNHNV and CDR2 is YYDKDF (reference sequence). The CDR3 extends over 16 amino acids. Sequenced: T cells isolated from PBMCs. This receptor was identified in a human donor in good health. The chain carries TRBV15 and TRBJ2-3; 12 bases map to TRBD2. CDR3 amino acids: CATSSRLAGGGDTQYF. The CDR3 region has the DNA TGTGCCACCAGCAGTAGGCTAGCGGGAGGGGGAGATACGCAGTATTTT.